The rows below give T cell receptor beta chains drawn from one sample of a study of blood T cell repertoires in COVID-19. Assay: immunoSEQ multiplex PCR; the TCRdb copy retains only in-frame clones and omits some. The table lists over 200,000 clones, more than 75% of them singletons. Sequencing used peripheral blood. The receptor source for this set is a middle-aged man with active or convalescent COVID-19. Both conserved end residues are part of each CDR3. D genes are given only for firm matches. Expanded clones get a size class; other rows say once, few or many, or leave the size out.

>NA|TRBV11-2|TRBJ1-5|NA
CASSRAGQPQHF
TGTGCCAGCAGCCGGGCGGGACAGCCCCAGCATTTT
>NA|TRBV27|TRBJ2-7|NA
CASSLVGDSSYEQYF
TGTGCCAGCAGTTTAGTAGGGGATTCCTCCTACGAGCAGTACTTC
>NA|TRBV30|TRBJ2-7|NA
CAWSVESGAVQYF
TGTGCCTGGAGTGTAGAATCGGGAGCAGTGCAGTACTTC
>NA|TRBV3-1/TRBV3-2|TRBJ2-6|NA
CASSHTNAQVSGANVLTF
TGTGCCAGCAGCCACACCAACGCGCAGGTCTCTGGGGCCAACGTCCTGACTTTC
>NA|TRBV5-1|TRBJ1-4|NA
CASSLGGGVGNEKLFF
TGCGCCAGCTCCCTAGGAGGAGGGGTGGGGAATGAAAAACTGTTTTTT
>NA|TRBV28|TRBJ2-1|NA
CASRVPGFHEQFF
TGTGCCAGCAGGGTCCCAGGCTTCCATGAGCAGTTCTTC
>NA|TRBV18|TRBJ1-2|NA
CASSPPAGPVNGYTF
TGTGCCAGCTCACCACCGGCAGGGCCGGTGAATGGCTACACCTTC
>NA|TRBV12-3/TRBV12-4|TRBJ1-1|NA
CASTPGPYTEAFF
TGTGCCAGCACCCCCGGTCCGTACACTGAAGCTTTCTTT
>NA|TRBV7-9|TRBJ2-2|once
CASSLVGRDLVNTGELFF
TGTGCCAGCAGCTTAGTAGGCAGGGATCTGGTTAACACCGGGGAGCTGTTTTTT
>NA|TRBV5-1|TRBJ2-2|NA
CASSSGGAAPGELFF
TGCGCCAGCAGCTCCGGTGGGGCCGCACCCGGGGAGCTGTTTTTT
>TRBD1|TRBV19|TRBJ1-6|few
CASSLTGTGESPLHF
TGTGCCAGTAGCCTCACCGGGACAGGGGAATCACCCCTCCACTTT
>NA|TRBV9|TRBJ1-3|few
CASSVGQNANTIYF
TGTGCCAGCAGCGTAGGACAGAACGCAAACACCATATATTTT
>NA|TRBV19|TRBJ2-2|few
CASRASNTGELFF
TGTGCCAGTAGGGCAAGTAACACCGGGGAGCTGTTTTTT
>TRBD2|TRBV4-1|TRBJ2-7|few
CASSQPTSGRRSYEQYF
TGCGCCAGCAGCCAACCGACTAGCGGGAGGCGCTCCTACGAGCAGTACTTC
>TRBD2|TRBV28|TRBJ2-2|once
CASSSGLAANTGELFF
TGTGCCAGCAGTTCCGGACTAGCGGCGAACACCGGGGAGCTGTTTTTT
>TRBD1|TRBV6-2/TRBV6-3|TRBJ2-4|NA
CASSYSGQTNIQYF
TGTGCCAGCAGTTACTCGGGACAGACAAACATTCAGTACTTC
>TRBD1|TRBV27|TRBJ1-2|NA
CASSLSRDRVYGYTF
TGTGCCAGCAGTTTGTCCAGGGACAGGGTCTATGGCTACACCTTC
>TRBD1|TRBV27|TRBJ2-7|once
CASSLWSTRQGAYEQYF
TGTGCCAGCAGTTTATGGTCGACGAGACAGGGGGCCTACGAGCAGTACTTC